This T cell receptor beta chain stems from a study of shared clonotypes between healthy human individuals. The method was immunoSEQ multiplex PCR; TCRdb's version includes in-frame clones alone and lacks a portion of them. In the table there are hundreds of thousands of clones, about 82% of which are singletons. The TCR comes from a woman aged 40 to 55 in good health. Some clones in this sample may be carry-over from other donors' samples. Sequencing was carried out using PBMCs.

CDR3 loop: CASSREGDTQYF. CDR3 coding DNA: TGCGCCAGCAGCCGAGAGGGGGATACGCAGTATTTT. This chain uses TRBV5-1 with TRBJ2-3; D is perhaps TRBD1 or TRBD2 (5 bases each). The V gene's germline CDR1 is SGHRS and CDR2 YFSETQ. The germline V and J ends were trimmed by 4 bases and 6 bases, with 9 bases remaining between them. The CDR3 is made up of 12 amino acids.